The TCR beta chain under discussion was sequenced for a study of blood T cell repertoires in COVID-19. About the study: PBMCs, B-cell-depleted T cells, or T cells were the source of the cDNA or gDNA that made up the material.

After removal of 2 bases from V and 1 base from J, the junction contained 1 base not matched to a gene. CDR1 and CDR2 from the germline V gene are MNHEY and SVGEGT. The CDR3 covers 14 residues. Assay: immunoSEQ multiplex PCR; the TCRdb copy retains only in-frame clones and omits some. Of 80,000 to 130,000 clones detected, 80% to 95% appear once; the ten largest clones hold approximately 5.1%. What was sequenced was peripheral blood. V and J are TRBV6-2 or TRBV6-3 and TRBJ2-5, with 7 positions matching TRBD2. This receptor was taken from a man in his 70s with acute or convalescent COVID-19. CDR3 sequence reads: CASSYGGGQETQYF. CDR3 nucleotides: TGTGCCAGCAGTTACGGGGGGGGCCAAGAGACCCAGTACTTC.